The 10 T cell receptor beta chains presented below share a single source sample, sequenced in a study of blood T cell repertoires in COVID-19. Produced via immunoSEQ multiplex PCR; TCRdb's table is partial and in-frame only. The data hold some 120,000 clones, with approximately 85% observed a single time. Sequenced material: peripheral blood. The receptors derive from an elderly woman with COVID-19, enrolled during active disease.

The gene calls are TRBV9 and TRBJ2-1; 7 bases agree with TRBD2. CDR1 is SGDLS and CDR2 is YYNGEE in the germline V gene. This CDR3 is built from 16 residues. Unmatched junction bases numbered 7, after V lost 0 bases and J lost 4 bases. CDR3 loop: CASSVGSRERYNEQFF. The CDR3 DNA reads TGTGCCAGCAGCGTAGGGTCGCGGGAGAGGTACAATGAGCAGTTCTTC.

The chain carries TRBV6-1 and TRBJ2-5, with a tentative D call TRBD2 (7 bases). This CDR3 is built from 17 residues. Germline V gene data show CDR1 as MNHNS and CDR2 as SASEGT. The V and J ends lost 1 base and 1 base respectively, with 16 bases between them. CDR3 DNA sequence: TGTGCCAGCAGTGAAGGTCTCGGGGGGACACTCCAAGAGACCCAGTACTTC. Translated, it gives CASSEGLGGTLQETQYF.

Points on this clone: Other DNA sequences in the same sample also yield this CDR3. The chain joins TRBV28 to TRBJ1-1; TRBD1 might be the D (6 bases). The CDR3 contains 14 residues. The germline CDR1 and CDR2 sequences are MDHEN and SYDVKM. V lost 2 bases to trimming and J lost 2 bases, with 9 bases between them. The CDR3 reads CASSLLGGNTEAFF. The CDR3 coding sequence is TGTGCCAGCAGTTTACTAGGGGGTAACACTGAAGCTTTCTTT.

This clone was seen once. DNA of the CDR3: TGTGCCACCAGCAGAGTCAGAGGAGGGCTAGCGGGAGATGGGGCCAACGTCCTGACTTTC. Its translation: CATSRVRGGLAGDGANVLTF. V is TRBV15 and J is TRBJ2-6, with 10 bases that match TRBD2. The CDR3 covers 20 residues. Germline CDR1 reads LNHNV; CDR2 reads YYDKDF (reference sequence). The V and J ends lost 1 base and 3 bases, in that order; junction bases with no gene match: 12.

The chain joins TRBV20-1 to TRBJ1-6; D uncertain. This CDR3 comprises 16 residues. The ends were cut back, 3 bases at V and 2 bases at J, with 14 bases in the middle. In germline, CDR1 is DFQATT, CDR2 SNEGSKA (reference sequence). For the CDR3, the DNA is TGCAGTGCTAGTGACCTTACAGCAACCTATAATTCACCCCTCCACTTT. Translating it yields CSASDLTATYNSPLHF.

V usage is TRBV7-2 and J usage is TRBJ1-6; D remains ambiguous. The CDR3 covers 17 residues. Germline-derived CDR1 and CDR2 are SGHTA and FQGNSA. V lost 1 base to trimming and J lost 1 base, with 11 bases between them. CDR3 loop: CASSLVPRVSYNSPLHF. The DNA of the CDR3 is TGTGCCAGCAGCTTAGTCCCTCGGGTTTCCTATAATTCACCCCTCCACTTT.

The V gene is TRBV27, the J gene TRBJ2-1; 9 bases match TRBD2. There are 15 residues in the CDR3. V shed 6 bases and J 7 bases; nucleotides not matched to a gene: 10. The germline gives CDR1 MNHEY, CDR2 SMNVEV (reference sequence). The CDR3 DNA reads TGTGCCAGCAGCCCCGGGGTAGCGGGAGTGAATGAGCAGTTCTTC. This sequence encodes CASSPGVAGVNEQFF.

The chain links TRBV7-2 to TRBJ1-2; D unclear. The CDR3 is made up of 15 amino acids. In germline, CDR1 is SGHTA, CDR2 FQGNSA. Trimming pared 1 base from V and 1 base from J, leaving 10 bases between. The CDR3 DNA reads as TGTGCCAGCAGCTTAGACTCGGGTAATAACTATGGCTACACCTTC. This translates into CASSLDSGNNYGYTF.

The V and J genes are TRBV7-8 and TRBJ2-7; D gene uncertain. There are 15 residues in the CDR3. V lost 6 bases and J lost 0, with 15 bases in between. CDR1 and CDR2 (germline): SGHVS, FQNEAQ. The CDR3 DNA reads TGTGCCAGCAGTCCTTTGCAGGATAACTCCTACGAGCAGTACTTC. Its translation: CASSPLQDNSYEQYF. Using reference TRBV7-8 and TRBJ2-7 for the parts outside the CDR3, the full variable domain is GAGVSQSPRYKVAKRGQDVALRCDPISGHVSLFWYQQALGQGPEFLTYFQNEAQLDKSGLPSDRFFAERPEGSVSTLKIQRTQQEDSAVYLCASSPLQDNSYEQYFGPGTRLTVT.

V gene TRBV7-2 combines with J gene TRBJ2-1; D is unresolved. V was trimmed by 0 bases and J by 1 base, leaving 4 bases between them. CDR3 length: 14 residues. Germline CDR1 reads SGHTA; CDR2 reads FQGNSA. The CDR3, as DNA: TGTGCCAGCAGCTTAGCCTCGTCCTACAATGAGCAGTTCTTC. This sequence encodes CASSLASSYNEQFF.